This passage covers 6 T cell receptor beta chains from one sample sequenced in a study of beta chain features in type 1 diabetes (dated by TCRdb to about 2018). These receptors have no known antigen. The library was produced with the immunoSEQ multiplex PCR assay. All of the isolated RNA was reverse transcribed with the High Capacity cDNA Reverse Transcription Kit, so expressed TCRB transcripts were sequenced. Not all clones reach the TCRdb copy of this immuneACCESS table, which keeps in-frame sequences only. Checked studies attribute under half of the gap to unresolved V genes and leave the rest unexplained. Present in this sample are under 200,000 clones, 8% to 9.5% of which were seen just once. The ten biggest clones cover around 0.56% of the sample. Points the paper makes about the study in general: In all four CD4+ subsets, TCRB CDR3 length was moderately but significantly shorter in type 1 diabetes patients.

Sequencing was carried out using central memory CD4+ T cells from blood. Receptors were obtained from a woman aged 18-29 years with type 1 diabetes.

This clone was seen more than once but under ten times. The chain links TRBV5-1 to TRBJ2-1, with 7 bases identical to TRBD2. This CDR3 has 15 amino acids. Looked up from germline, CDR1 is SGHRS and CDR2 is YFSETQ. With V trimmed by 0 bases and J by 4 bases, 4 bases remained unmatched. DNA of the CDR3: TGCGCCAGCAGCTTGGGGGCTAGCGGATACAATGAGCAGTTCTTC. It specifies CASSLGASGYNEQFF.

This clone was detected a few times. For the CDR3, the DNA is TGTGCCAGCAGCCGAGTCAGGGCGAACACCGGGGAGCTGTTTTTT. This codes for CASSRVRANTGELFF. The chain is built from TRBV7-2 and TRBJ2-2; possible D gene TRBD1, 5 bases. The CDR3 has 15 amino acids. V lost 5 bases, J lost 0 bases, and 10 bases lay in between. Germline CDR1 and CDR2: SGHTA and FQGNSA.

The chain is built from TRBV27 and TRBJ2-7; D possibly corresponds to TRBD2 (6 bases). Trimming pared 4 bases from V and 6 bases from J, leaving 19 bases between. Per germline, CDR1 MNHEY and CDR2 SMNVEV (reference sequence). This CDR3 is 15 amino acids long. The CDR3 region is CASSSRRDGGGEQYF. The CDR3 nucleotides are TGTGCCAGCAGTTCGAGAAGGGACGGGGGAGGCGAGCAGTACTTC.

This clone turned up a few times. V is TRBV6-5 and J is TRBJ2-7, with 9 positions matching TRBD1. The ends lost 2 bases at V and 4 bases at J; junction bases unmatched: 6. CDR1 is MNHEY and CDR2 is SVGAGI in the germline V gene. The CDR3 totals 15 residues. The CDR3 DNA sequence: TGTGCCAGCAGTTACGGGGGACAGGGTTCGTACGAGCAGTACTTC. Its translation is CASSYGGQGSYEQYF.

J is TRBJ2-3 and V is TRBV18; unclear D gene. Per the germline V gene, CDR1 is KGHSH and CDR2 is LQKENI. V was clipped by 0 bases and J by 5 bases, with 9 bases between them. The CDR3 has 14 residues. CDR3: CASSPPSNGDTQYF. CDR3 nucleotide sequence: TGTGCCAGCTCACCACCATCAAACGGAGATACGCAGTATTTT.

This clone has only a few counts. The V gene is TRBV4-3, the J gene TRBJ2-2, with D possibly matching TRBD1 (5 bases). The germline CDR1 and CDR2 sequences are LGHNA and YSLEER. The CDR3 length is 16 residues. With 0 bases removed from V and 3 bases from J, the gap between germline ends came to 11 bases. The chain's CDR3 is CASSQDLARDTGELFF. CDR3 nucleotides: TGCGCCAGCAGCCAAGATTTGGCCAGGGACACCGGGGAGCTGTTTTTT.